This TCR beta chain was recovered during a study of technical replicates of blood from a few donors. Some clones are missing from TCRdb's copy, which holds only in-frame ones; the method was immunoSEQ multiplex PCR. There are tens of thousands of clones in the sample; approximately 90% occur only once, and more than 4.5% lies in the top ten. The ends were cut back, 6 bases at V and 4 bases at J, with 12 bases in the middle. From germline, CDR1 is MNHNS and CDR2 SASEGT. The CDR3 length is 13 residues. Input material: PBMCs. The source of this sequence is a human donor in good health. Some clones in this sample may be carry-over from other donors' samples. The rearrangement uses TRBV6-1 and TRBJ1-2; D remains unclear. The CDR3 nucleotides read TGTGCCAGCAGAGTACACAGCTCCTATGGCTACACCTTC. Amino acids: CASRVHSSYGYTF.